This T cell receptor beta chain emerged from a study of CD8+ T cells in alopecia areata. TCR sequencing used cDNA made by reverse transcription of extracted RNA. Measured with immunoSEQ multiplex PCR; TCRdb has only the in-frame clones, and not every one. The sample shows around 160,000 clones, 87% of them seen only once. Separation by sorting yielded CD4+ and CD8+ T cells from PBMCs. Trimming stripped 2 bases from V and 1 base from J, with 14 bases between. Germline CDR1 reads SNHLY; CDR2 reads FYNNEI. This CDR3 contains 16 residues. This sequence originates from a human donor with alopecia areata. The V gene is TRBV2, the J gene TRBJ1-1; no firm D call. The specimen comprised CD8+ T cells sorted from blood, sampled at week 0. This CDR3 reads CASSESSETPNTEAFF. CDR3 DNA sequence: TGTGCCAGCAGTGAATCATCCGAAACCCCGAACACTGAAGCTTTCTTT.